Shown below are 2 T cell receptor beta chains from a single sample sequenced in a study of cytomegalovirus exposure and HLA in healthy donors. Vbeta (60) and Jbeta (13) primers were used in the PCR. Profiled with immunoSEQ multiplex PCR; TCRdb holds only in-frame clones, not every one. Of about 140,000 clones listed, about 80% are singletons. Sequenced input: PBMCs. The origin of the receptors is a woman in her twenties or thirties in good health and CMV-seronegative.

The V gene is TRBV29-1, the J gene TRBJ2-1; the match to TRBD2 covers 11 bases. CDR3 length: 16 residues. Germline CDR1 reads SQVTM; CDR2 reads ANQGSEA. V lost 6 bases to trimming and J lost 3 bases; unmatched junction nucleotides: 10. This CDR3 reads CSVDIGTSGDYNEQFF. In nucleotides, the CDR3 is TGCAGCGTAGATATAGGGACTAGCGGAGACTACAATGAGCAGTTCTTC.

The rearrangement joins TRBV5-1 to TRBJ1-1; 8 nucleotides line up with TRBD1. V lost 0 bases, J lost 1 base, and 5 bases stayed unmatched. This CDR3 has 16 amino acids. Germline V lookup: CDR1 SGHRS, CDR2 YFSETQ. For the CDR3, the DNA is TGCGCCAGCAGCTTGGACAGGGGGTTAGGGAACACTGAAGCTTTCTTT. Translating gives CASSLDRGLGNTEAFF.